The rows below give T cell receptor beta chains drawn from one sample of a study of T cells after posttransplantation cyclophosphamide. The assay was immunoSEQ multiplex PCR, and TCRdb's table has in-frame clones only and misses some. The sample contains fewer than 35,000 clones, roughly 90% of which appear only once. The sequencing sample was made of naive CD4+ T cells sorted from blood. All receptors derive from a young man in good health and a related stem cell transplant donor. The CDR3 runs from the conserved cysteine through the conserved F or W. The D gene is left open where the match is weak. Some rows have no size entry. The others give once, few or many, or a class for an expanded clone.

v_call: TRBV6-1; d_call: NA; clone_size: NA; j_call: TRBJ2-1; cdr3_nt: TGTGCCAGCAGCTTATCTTACAATGAGCAGTTCTTC; cdr3_aa: CASSLSYNEQFF
v_call: TRBV11-2; d_call: NA; clone_size: NA; j_call: TRBJ2-7; cdr3_nt: TGTGCCAGCAGCTTAGAGAGTAGCATGGCTAGTGGGTACGAGCAGTACTTC; cdr3_aa: CASSLESSMASGYEQYF
v_call: TRBV4-1; d_call: TRBD1; clone_size: NA; j_call: TRBJ1-5; cdr3_nt: TGCGCCAGCAGCCAAGTGGGACAGGGAAGTCATCAGCCCCAGCATTTT; cdr3_aa: CASSQVGQGSHQPQHF
v_call: TRBV4-1; d_call: NA; clone_size: NA; j_call: TRBJ1-2; cdr3_nt: TGCGCCAGCAGCCCGACGGGGCAGGGGAAGGGCTACACCTTC; cdr3_aa: CASSPTGQGKGYTF
v_call: TRBV5-1; d_call: NA; clone_size: NA; j_call: TRBJ2-7; cdr3_nt: TGCGCCAGCAGCTTGGGACGGGTAAGGTACGAGCAGTACTTC; cdr3_aa: CASSLGRVRYEQYF
v_call: TRBV19; d_call: TRBD1; clone_size: NA; j_call: TRBJ2-7; cdr3_nt: TGTGCCAGTACCCCGACAGGGCGTTACGAGCAGTACTTC; cdr3_aa: CASTPTGRYEQYF
v_call: TRBV5-1; d_call: TRBD1; clone_size: NA; j_call: TRBJ2-3; cdr3_nt: TGCGCCAGCAGCTTGCCAGACAGGGGGACAGATACGCAGTATTTT; cdr3_aa: CASSLPDRGTDTQYF
v_call: TRBV7-6; d_call: NA; clone_size: NA; j_call: TRBJ1-1; cdr3_nt: TGTGCCAGCAGCCACAGGGCCGCGAACACTGAAGCTTTCTTT; cdr3_aa: CASSHRAANTEAFF
v_call: TRBV5-4; d_call: TRBD1; clone_size: NA; j_call: TRBJ2-7; cdr3_nt: TGTGCCAGCAGCGCCGGGACAGTGTACGAGCAGTACTTC; cdr3_aa: CASSAGTVYEQYF
v_call: TRBV6-1; d_call: NA; clone_size: NA; j_call: TRBJ2-7; cdr3_nt: TGTGCCAGCAGTACAACGCGGGGCTACGAGCAGTACTTC; cdr3_aa: CASSTTRGYEQYF
v_call: TRBV7-6; d_call: NA; clone_size: NA; j_call: TRBJ2-3; cdr3_nt: TGTGCCAGCAGCTTAACCGGGGTTTTCCCCACTCCGAGGGCAGATACGCAGTATTTT; cdr3_aa: CASSLTGVFPTPRADTQYF
v_call: TRBV7-8; d_call: TRBD1; clone_size: NA; j_call: TRBJ2-7; cdr3_nt: TGTGCCAGCAGCGCCCACAGGGGAAGTGACGAGCAGTACTTC; cdr3_aa: CASSAHRGSDEQYF
v_call: TRBV19; d_call: NA; clone_size: NA; j_call: TRBJ1-5; cdr3_nt: TGTGCCAGTAGTATAGGGGACAATGCAAGCAATCAGCCCCAGCATTTT; cdr3_aa: CASSIGDNASNQPQHF
v_call: TRBV5-4; d_call: TRBD1; clone_size: NA; j_call: TRBJ2-1; cdr3_nt: TGTGCCAGCAGCTTGGGACAGGGTCCCAATGAGCAGTTCTTC; cdr3_aa: CASSLGQGPNEQFF
v_call: TRBV6-1; d_call: NA; clone_size: NA; j_call: TRBJ1-2; cdr3_nt: TGTGCCAGCAGTGAAGGGGCACAGGGAGACTATGGCTACACCTTC; cdr3_aa: CASSEGAQGDYGYTF
v_call: TRBV7-3; d_call: TRBD1; clone_size: NA; j_call: TRBJ1-6; cdr3_nt: TGTGCCAGCAGCTCGGGACAGACGGGTCCCCTCCACTTT; cdr3_aa: CASSSGQTGPLHF
v_call: TRBV9; d_call: NA; clone_size: NA; j_call: TRBJ2-5; cdr3_nt: TGTGCCAGCAGCGTAGGGGGGGTGCTTAAGTCGTCGGAGACCCAGTACTTC; cdr3_aa: CASSVGGVLKSSETQYF
v_call: TRBV9; d_call: TRBD2; clone_size: NA; j_call: TRBJ2-5; cdr3_nt: TGTGCCAGCAGCGAGGGACTAGCGGCTCAAGAGACCCAGTACTTC; cdr3_aa: CASSEGLAAQETQYF
v_call: TRBV27; d_call: TRBD1; clone_size: NA; j_call: TRBJ2-7; cdr3_nt: TGTGCCAGCAGTCTAACCGGGACAGGATACGAGCAGTACTTC; cdr3_aa: CASSLTGTGYEQYF
v_call: TRBV19; d_call: TRBD1; clone_size: NA; j_call: TRBJ1-5; cdr3_nt: TGTGCCAGTAGTGACAGGGGCCATAGCAATCAGCCCCAGCATTTT; cdr3_aa: CASSDRGHSNQPQHF
v_call: TRBV5-6; d_call: NA; clone_size: NA; j_call: TRBJ1-4; cdr3_nt: TGTGCCAGCAGCTTGTACAGGGAGGGCGAGGAAAAACTGTTTTTT; cdr3_aa: CASSLYREGEEKLFF
v_call: TRBV6-1; d_call: TRBD2; clone_size: NA; j_call: TRBJ2-5; cdr3_nt: TGTGCCAGCAGTGAGGTATTAGCGGGGGGGACCGACCAAGAGACCCAGTACTTC; cdr3_aa: CASSEVLAGGTDQETQYF
v_call: TRBV9; d_call: NA; clone_size: NA; j_call: TRBJ2-6; cdr3_nt: TGTGCCAGCAGCGTAGTTTGGGCACCCAACCCTGGGGCCAACGTCCTGACTTTC; cdr3_aa: CASSVVWAPNPGANVLTF
v_call: TRBV9; d_call: NA; clone_size: NA; j_call: TRBJ1-5; cdr3_nt: TGTGCCAGCAGCGGCGGGACTAGAACAGATACGCAGCATTTT; cdr3_aa: CASSGGTRTDTQHF
v_call: TRBV10-3; d_call: TRBD2; clone_size: NA; j_call: TRBJ2-2; cdr3_nt: TGTGCCATCAAGGCTAGCGGGAACACCGGGGAGCTGTTTTTT; cdr3_aa: CAIKASGNTGELFF
v_call: TRBV19; d_call: NA; clone_size: NA; j_call: TRBJ2-4; cdr3_nt: TGTGCCAGTAGTTCAGGGACTGCCCCCTCGGCCAAAAACATTCAGTACTTC; cdr3_aa: CASSSGTAPSAKNIQYF
v_call: TRBV2; d_call: NA; clone_size: few; j_call: TRBJ1-2; cdr3_nt: TGTGCCAGCGCCCCTACAGGCATCTATGGCTACACCTTC; cdr3_aa: CASAPTGIYGYTF
v_call: TRBV7-9; d_call: NA; clone_size: NA; j_call: TRBJ1-5; cdr3_nt: TGTGCCAGCAGCTTACAGGGGAATCAGCCCCAGCATTTT; cdr3_aa: CASSLQGNQPQHF
v_call: TRBV28; d_call: TRBD1; clone_size: NA; j_call: TRBJ1-2; cdr3_nt: TGTGCCAGCAGTCAAGTACAGGGGAACTATGGCTACACCTTC; cdr3_aa: CASSQVQGNYGYTF
v_call: TRBV19; d_call: TRBD1; clone_size: NA; j_call: TRBJ2-3; cdr3_nt: TGTGCCAGTAGTATTAGGGGACAGAGCACAGATACGCAGTATTTT; cdr3_aa: CASSIRGQSTDTQYF
v_call: TRBV11-2; d_call: TRBD1; clone_size: NA; j_call: TRBJ1-1; cdr3_nt: TGTGCCAGCAGCTTAGATCCAGGGGGTCGGAACACTGAAGCTTTCTTT; cdr3_aa: CASSLDPGGRNTEAFF
v_call: TRBV5-1; d_call: TRBD2; clone_size: NA; j_call: TRBJ2-5; cdr3_nt: TGCGCCAGCAGCTTGGTTCGGTCCGGGACTAGGGGGGAGACCCAGTACTTC; cdr3_aa: CASSLVRSGTRGETQYF
v_call: TRBV7-8; d_call: NA; clone_size: once; j_call: TRBJ2-7; cdr3_nt: TGTGCCAGCAGCTTAGGACGGGGTCTCTACGAGCAGTACTTC; cdr3_aa: CASSLGRGLYEQYF
v_call: TRBV19; d_call: NA; clone_size: NA; j_call: TRBJ2-7; cdr3_nt: TGTGCCAGTACCCCCGGACAGCTCCCCTACGAGCAGTACTTC; cdr3_aa: CASTPGQLPYEQYF
v_call: TRBV23-1; d_call: NA; clone_size: once; j_call: TRBJ2-4; cdr3_nt: TGCGCCAGCAGCCCCCGGGTTTCGGGCATTCAGTACTTC; cdr3_aa: CASSPRVSGIQYF
v_call: TRBV19; d_call: NA; clone_size: NA; j_call: TRBJ2-3; cdr3_nt: TGTGCCAGTAGTATAGATCCGGGACTCATCACAGATACGCAGTATTTT; cdr3_aa: CASSIDPGLITDTQYF
v_call: TRBV6-5; d_call: NA; clone_size: NA; j_call: TRBJ2-7; cdr3_nt: TGTGCCAGCAGTTACTCGATTGCGGGCTACGAGCAGTACTTC; cdr3_aa: CASSYSIAGYEQYF
v_call: TRBV19; d_call: TRBD1; clone_size: NA; j_call: TRBJ2-5; cdr3_nt: TGTGCCAGTATAGGGGACAGGCAAGAGACCCAGTACTTC; cdr3_aa: CASIGDRQETQYF
v_call: TRBV9; d_call: NA; clone_size: NA; j_call: TRBJ2-1; cdr3_nt: TGTGCCAGCAGCCCACTAGCAGGGGAGGGGGAGCAGTTCTTC; cdr3_aa: CASSPLAGEGEQFF
v_call: TRBV6-6; d_call: NA; clone_size: NA; j_call: TRBJ2-6; cdr3_nt: TGTGCCAGCAGTGGGCCCTCTGGGGCCAACGTCCTGACTTTC; cdr3_aa: CASSGPSGANVLTF
v_call: TRBV4-2; d_call: TRBD1; clone_size: NA; j_call: TRBJ2-7; cdr3_nt: TGTGCCAGCAGCCAAGAGGTGGACAGGGAGTACGAGCAGTACTTC; cdr3_aa: CASSQEVDREYEQYF
v_call: TRBV19; d_call: NA; clone_size: NA; j_call: TRBJ2-1; cdr3_nt: TGTGCCAGTAGTCTCCGGGATTACAATGAGCAGTTCTTC; cdr3_aa: CASSLRDYNEQFF
v_call: TRBV5-4; d_call: NA; clone_size: NA; j_call: TRBJ2-7; cdr3_nt: TGTGCCAGCAGCCAACGGGGGGCCCCCGGTTTAGAGCAGTACTTC; cdr3_aa: CASSQRGAPGLEQYF
v_call: TRBV15; d_call: NA; clone_size: NA; j_call: TRBJ2-7; cdr3_nt: TGTGCCACCAGCAGAGATCTTCACGAGCAGTACTTC; cdr3_aa: CATSRDLHEQYF
v_call: TRBV19; d_call: TRBD2; clone_size: NA; j_call: TRBJ2-5; cdr3_nt: TGTGCCAGTAGTATTGGGGAGGGGCGCGGAGGTGAGACCCAGTACTTC; cdr3_aa: CASSIGEGRGGETQYF
v_call: TRBV6-5; d_call: NA; clone_size: NA; j_call: TRBJ1-1; cdr3_nt: TGTGCCAGCAGTTACCCAGGGAACACTGAAGCTTTCTTT; cdr3_aa: CASSYPGNTEAFF
v_call: TRBV6-6; d_call: TRBD2; clone_size: NA; j_call: TRBJ2-5; cdr3_nt: TGTGCCAGCAGTCACGGGGCGGGGGGCCCGGAGACCCAGTACTTC; cdr3_aa: CASSHGAGGPETQYF
v_call: TRBV7-8; d_call: NA; clone_size: NA; j_call: TRBJ2-5; cdr3_nt: TGTGCCAGCAGCTTAGTGACACTCCAAGAGACCCAGTACTTC; cdr3_aa: CASSLVTLQETQYF